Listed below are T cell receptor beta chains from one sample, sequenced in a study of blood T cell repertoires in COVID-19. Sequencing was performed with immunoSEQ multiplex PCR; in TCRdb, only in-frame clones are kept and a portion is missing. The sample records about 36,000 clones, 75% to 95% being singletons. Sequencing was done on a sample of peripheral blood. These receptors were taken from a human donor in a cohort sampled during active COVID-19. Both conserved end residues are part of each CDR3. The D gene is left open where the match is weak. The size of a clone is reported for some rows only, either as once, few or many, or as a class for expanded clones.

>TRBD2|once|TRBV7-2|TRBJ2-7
CASSLDPGGNYEQYF
TGTGCCAGCAGCTTAGATCCGGGAGGAAACTACGAGCAGTACTTC
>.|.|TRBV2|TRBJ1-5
CASSESPAAGPQHF
TGTGCCAGCAGTGAATCTCCAGCGGCGGGGCCCCAGCATTTT
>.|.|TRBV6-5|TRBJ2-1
CACAGFFTGEQFF
TGTGCCTGCGCAGGGTTTTTTACAGGTGAGCAGTTCTTC
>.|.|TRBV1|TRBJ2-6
CTSSQRRLATTGSMWANVLTF
TGCACCAGCAGCCAGCGTAGGCTGGCGACGACAGGGAGTATGTGGGCCAACGTCCTGACTTTC
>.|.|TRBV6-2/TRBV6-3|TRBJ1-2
CASSRPPEGYTF
TGTGCCAGCAGTCGGCCCCCGGAGGGCTACACCTTC
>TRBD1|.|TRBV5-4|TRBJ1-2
CASSPGTGDNYGYTF
TGTGCCAGCAGCCCAGGGACAGGAGATAACTATGGCTACACCTTC
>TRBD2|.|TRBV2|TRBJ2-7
CAEGEGFYEQYF
TGTGCCGAAGGGGAGGGGTTCTACGAGCAGTACTTC
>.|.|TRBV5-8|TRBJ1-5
CASSLSVLQPQHF
TGTGCCAGCAGCTTGTCCGTTCTGCAGCCCCAGCATTTT
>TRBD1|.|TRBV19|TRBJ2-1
CASTSSGTGAYNEQFF
TGTGCCAGTACCTCTTCCGGGACAGGGGCATACAATGAGCAGTTCTTC
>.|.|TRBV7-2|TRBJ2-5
CASSRPPPGGSLETQYF
TGTGCCAGCAGCCGCCCCCCGCCGGGGGGCAGTTTAGAGACCCAGTACTTC
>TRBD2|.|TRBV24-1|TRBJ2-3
CATSEGSGRALSGADTQYF
TGTGCCACCAGTGAGGGTAGCGGGAGGGCCCTCTCCGGGGCAGATACGCAGTATTTT
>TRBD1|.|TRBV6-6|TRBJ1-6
CASSLGQTNSPLHF
TGTGCCAGCAGCCTGGGACAGACTAATTCACCCCTCCACTTT
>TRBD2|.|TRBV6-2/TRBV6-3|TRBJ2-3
CASSYGASGSSDTQYF
TGTGCCAGCAGTTACGGGGCTAGCGGGAGCTCCGATACGCAGTATTTT
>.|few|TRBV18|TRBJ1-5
CASSPDSPSNQPQHF
TGTGCCAGCTCACCAGACAGCCCTAGCAATCAGCCCCAGCATTTT
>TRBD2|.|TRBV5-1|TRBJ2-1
CASSPGLAGVENEQFF
TGCGCCAGCAGCCCTGGACTAGCGGGAGTTGAAAATGAGCAGTTCTTC
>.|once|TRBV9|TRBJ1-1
CASSVRWNTEAFF
TGTGCCAGCAGCGTGAGGTGGAACACTGAAGCTTTCTTT
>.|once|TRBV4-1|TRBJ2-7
CASSQDQGRPTYEQYF
TGCGCCAGCAGCCAAGATCAGGGCCGACCTACCTACGAGCAGTACTTC
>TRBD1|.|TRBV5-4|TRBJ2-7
CASSQQGVSYEQYF
TGTGCCAGCAGCCAACAGGGGGTCTCCTACGAGCAGTACTTC
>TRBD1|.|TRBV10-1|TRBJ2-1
CASSASRDRGYNEQFF
TGCGCCAGCAGTGCCTCGCGGGACAGGGGCTACAATGAGCAGTTCTTC
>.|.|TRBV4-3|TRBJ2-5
CASSQEIPPRGQETQYF
TGCGCCAGCAGCCAAGAAATCCCCCCCCGGGGGCAAGAGACCCAGTACTTC
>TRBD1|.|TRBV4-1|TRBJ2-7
CASSHTTGDYEQYF
TGCGCCAGCAGCCATACAACAGGGGATTACGAGCAGTACTTC
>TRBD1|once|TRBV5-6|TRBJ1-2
CASSLEGAGNYGYTF
TGTGCCAGCAGCTTGGAGGGGGCGGGGAACTATGGCTACACCTTC
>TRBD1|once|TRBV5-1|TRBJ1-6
CASSSRDRKNSPLHF
TGCGCCAGCAGCTCCCGGGACAGGAAAAATTCACCCCTCCACTTT
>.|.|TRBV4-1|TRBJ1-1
CASSHGLENTEAFF
TGCGCCAGCAGCCACGGTCTAGAGAACACTGAAGCTTTCTTT
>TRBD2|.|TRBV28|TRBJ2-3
CASSSPGLAEGTDTQYF
TGTGCCAGCAGTTCGCCGGGACTAGCGGAAGGAACAGATACGCAGTATTTT
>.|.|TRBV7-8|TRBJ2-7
CASSQRGPNEQYF
TGTGCCAGCAGCCAGAGAGGGCCTAACGAGCAGTACTTC
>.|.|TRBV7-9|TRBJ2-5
CASSSLRETQYF
TGTGCCAGCAGCTCACTCAGGGAGACCCAGTACTTC
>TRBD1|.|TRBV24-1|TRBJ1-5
CATSDPGQGGGSNQPQHF
TGTGCCACCAGTGACCCCGGACAGGGGGGGGGCAGCAATCAGCCCCAGCATTTT
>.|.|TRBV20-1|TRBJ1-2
CRANRDGYTF
TGCAGGGCTAACAGGGATGGCTACACCTTC
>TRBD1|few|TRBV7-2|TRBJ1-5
CASRRTGDSNQPQHF
TGTGCCAGCAGACGGACAGGAGATAGCAATCAGCCCCAGCATTTT
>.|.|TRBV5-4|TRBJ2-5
CASSLGQETQYF
TGTGCCAGCAGCCTCGGGCAAGAGACCCAGTACTTC
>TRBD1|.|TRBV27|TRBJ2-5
CASTRTGHQETQYF
TGTGCCAGCACCCGGACAGGGCACCAAGAGACCCAGTACTTC
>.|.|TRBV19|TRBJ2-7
CASSQTVGFYEQYF
TGTGCCAGTAGTCAGACAGTGGGGTTCTACGAGCAGTACTTC
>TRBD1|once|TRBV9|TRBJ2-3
CASSADRVGTDTQYF
TGTGCCAGCAGCGCGGACAGGGTTGGCACAGATACGCAGTATTTT
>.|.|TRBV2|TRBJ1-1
CASRANTEAFF
TGTGCCAGCAGGGCGAACACTGAAGCTTTCTTT
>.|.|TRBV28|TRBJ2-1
CASSLLRDNEQFF
TGTGCCAGCAGCCTCCTACGCGACAATGAGCAGTTCTTC
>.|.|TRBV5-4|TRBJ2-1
CASSPDLDSYNEQFF
TGTGCCAGCAGCCCGGACTTAGACTCCTACAATGAGCAGTTCTTC
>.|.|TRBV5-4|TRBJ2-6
CASSSPGNSGANVLTF
TGTGCCAGCAGCTCCCCGGGAAACTCTGGGGCCAACGTCCTGACTTTC
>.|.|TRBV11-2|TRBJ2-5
CASSKDGVGTQYF
TGTGCCAGCAGCAAGGATGGAGTCGGGACCCAGTACTTC
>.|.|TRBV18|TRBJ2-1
CASSQDRDNEQFF
TGTGCCAGCTCACAAGACAGAGACAATGAGCAGTTCTTC
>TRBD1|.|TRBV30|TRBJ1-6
CAWSVQGASPLHF
TGTGCCTGGAGTGTTCAGGGGGCTTCTCCCCTCCACTTT
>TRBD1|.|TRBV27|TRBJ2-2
CASRLGQGNTGELFF
TGTGCCAGCAGGTTGGGACAGGGGAACACCGGGGAGCTGTTTTTT
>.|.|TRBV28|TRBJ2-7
CASSPPGAARSYEQYF
TGTGCCAGCAGTCCCCCGGGTGCGGCTCGCTCCTACGAGCAGTACTTC
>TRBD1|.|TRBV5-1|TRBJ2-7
CASSSGQGWGTLRDEQYF
TGCGCCAGCAGCTCGGGACAGGGGTGGGGCACATTACGGGACGAGCAGTACTTC
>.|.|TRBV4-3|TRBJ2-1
CASSQDSAEKYNEQFF
TGCGCCAGCAGCCAAGATAGCGCTGAGAAGTACAATGAGCAGTTCTTC
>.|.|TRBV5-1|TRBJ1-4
CASSSGRGSEKLFF
TGCGCCAGCAGCTCCGGCAGGGGTAGTGAAAAACTGTTTTTT